The clone carrying this T cell receptor beta chain was detected only a few times. Its antigen remains unknown. These data are taken from a study of T cells in Graves' hyperthyroidism and ophthalmopathy. Study-wide background: Sampling of peripheral blood happened at initial diagnosis, prior to any treatment. Findings and limits, study-wide: Ophthalmopathy got predicted by the model a median roughly six months before its onset.

Germline V gene sequence: CDR1 SQVTM, CDR2 ANQGSEA. The ends lost 4 bases at V and 0 bases at J; junction bases unmatched: 6. CDR3 length equals 16 residues. PBMCs were sourced from less than 12 ml fresh peripheral blood. Amplification of TCR beta CDR3 regions used RNA as the template. The HTBI set primed first-round TCR CDR3 RT-PCR. TCRdb fed the multiplex PCR reads into MiXCR, producing one record per CDR3 protein. The repertoire includes approximately 620,000 distinct CDR3 sequences, around 15% of them detected once, and approximately 3.5% sits in the top ten. V usage is TRBV29-1 and J usage is TRBJ2-6; TRBD2 aligns across 7 bases. Sequenced material: blood. The clonotype originates from a woman aged 40 to 55 with Graves' ophthalmopathy. CDR3 region: CSVVAGERSGANVLTF. The CDR3, as DNA: TGCAGCGTTGTGGCGGGGGAACGCTCTGGGGCCAACGTCCTGACTTTC.